This record concerns one TCR beta chain sequence. No antigen is known for it. No qualities accompany the bases; no much larger clone lies one base away. This sample was taken from a study of T cells after yellow fever vaccination (dated by TCRdb to the late 2010s). Describing the broader study: The SMART-Seq v4 Ultra Low Input RNA kit was used to prepare libraries from fractions with low cell numbers. Two healthy male donors made up the cohort, one aged 18 to 29 years and the other aged 30 to 40 years. Blood was collected at multiple timepoints before and after primary and secondary immunization, and bulk PBMC replicates and cell subsets were isolated. Bulk TCR alpha and beta repertoires were sequenced longitudinally to track T-cell clones before and after primary and booster YFV17D yellow fever vaccination. What the research found in general, with its limitations: After the booster, most clones that had expanded after primary vaccination were detected again (around 97% of CD4 and under 90% of CD8), suggesting broad maintenance of memory. A small share of clonotypes was detected in both CD4 and CD8 compartments, with the overlap likely arising from convergent recombination. Only two donors were included in the study, so the extent to which the findings can be generalized is limited. FACS-sorted repertoires could contain abundant contaminating clonotypes from the bulk population, so computational filtering was required. Compared with the primary T-cell response, the secondary T-cell response was weaker but faster, peaking on day 5 rather than day 15.

Taken from cysteine to phenylalanine, the CDR3 has 13 residues. CDR3 DNA only is kept here, 39 bases in frame from base 1. In the germline V gene, CDR1 corresponds to SGHDT and CDR2 to YYEEEE. V sheds 0 bases and J sheds 4 bases, leaving 7 bases between their ends. TCR cDNA was made using 5'RACE template switching, a step that added a universal primer site and unique molecular identifiers. Priming for cDNA synthesis came from both the TCR alpha and TCR beta constant segments. Library amplification involved two PCR steps, and the second step added sample barcodes and sequencing adapters. Sequencing of libraries was performed on Illumina HiSeq 2500 (2x100 bp) or NovaSeq (2x150 bp). The study's processing was this. MIGEC handled demultiplexing of reads and collapsing into UMI consensus sequences, while MiXCR performed V(D)J alignment. Clonotypes responding to the vaccine were identified with edgeR on replicate PBMC samples, with the criteria of FDR below 0.01 and a log2 fold change above 5 up to day 15. Each bulk clonotype was labeled CD4 or CD8 based on which sequenced repertoire, CD4 or CD8, contained the clonotype at higher abundance. The raw public data were reprocessed by TCRdb itself: fastp quality trimming at Q25, MiXCR clonotype calling, in-frame beta chains only. Rows are unified per CDR3 protein, each entry keeping the most common DNA and genes. V and J calls and clone size were set by TCRdb, not the authors. The sample contains 450,000 to 550,000 distinct CDR3 sequences, around a fifth of them found a single time. The ten largest clones represent around 17% of the sample.

This specimen's treatment or condition label, per the study, means: live attenuated yellow fever vaccine strain. Two biological replicates of bulk PBMCs were collected at each blood-draw timepoint. A standard Ficoll-Paque protocol was used to isolate PBMCs from peripheral blood. RNA was extracted with TriZol from bulk PBMCs, CD4 and CD8 fractions, and dextramer-positive and dextramer-negative fractions. The sample here was PBMCs, taken more than 20 days after the first yellow fever vaccination. The source of this sequence is a man in his late teens or twenties who received the YFV17D yellow fever vaccine. In this chain, TRBV5-6 is recombined with TRBJ1-2; TRBD1 is a possible D gene, resting on 5 matching bases. For the CDR3, the sequence is CASSLAGTYGYTF. The nucleotide sequence is given as TGTGCCAGCAGCTTGGCAGGGACCTATGGCTACACCTTC.